This is a list of T cell receptor beta chains from one sample in a study of blood T cell repertoires in COVID-19. Generated by immunoSEQ multiplex PCR, the TCRdb table keeps only in-frame clones and is missing some. This table holds a few hundred thousand clones, around 83% found once. Source material: PBMCs or T cells enriched from blood (not recorded which). Receptor source: a woman between 50 and 59 years old who had been exposed to COVID-19. Each CDR3 is given with its conserved first and last residue. The D gene is left open where the match is weak. Size tells how often a clone was seen (once, few, many) or the class of an expanded clone, and some rows leave it out.

clone_size	j_call	d_call	v_call	cdr3_aa	cdr3_nt
few	TRBJ2-3	-	TRBV14	CASSHLSTDTQYF	TGTGCCAGCAGCCACCTAAGCACAGATACGCAGTATTTT
-	TRBJ1-1	-	TRBV3-1/TRBV3-2	CASSQDVLGRRGAFF	TGTGCCAGCAGCCAAGACGTTTTGGGTCGTAGGGGTGCTTTCTTT
-	TRBJ2-1	TRBD1	TRBV4-3	CASSQDTGQGGDEQFF	TGCGCCAGCAGCCAAGATACGGGACAGGGGGGCGATGAGCAGTTCTTC
-	TRBJ2-3	-	TRBV5-1	CASSLVGAGTDTQYF	TGCGCCAGCAGCTTGGTAGGGGCCGGCACAGATACGCAGTATTTT
-	TRBJ2-1	-	TRBV18	CASSPAGRGIGVNEQFF	TGTGCCAGCTCACCGGCCGGTAGGGGTATAGGGGTCAATGAGCAGTTCTTC
-	TRBJ1-2	TRBD1	TRBV7-9	CASSSSGTVNGYTF	TGTGCCAGCAGCTCCTCGGGGACAGTCAATGGCTACACCTTC
-	TRBJ1-2	-	TRBV30	CAWRTQQGYNYGYTF	TGTGCCTGGAGGACCCAGCAGGGTTATAACTATGGCTACACCTTC
-	TRBJ2-3	TRBD1	TRBV29-1	CSADRGQVTDTQYF	TGCAGCGCCGACCGGGGACAGGTCACAGATACGCAGTATTTT
-	TRBJ2-6	-	TRBV5-1	CASSLKVAAAYSGANVLTF	TGCGCCAGCAGCTTAAAAGTGGCGGCGGCCTACTCTGGGGCCAACGTCCTGACTTTC
-	TRBJ2-1	TRBD1	TRBV11-3	CASSLTGAGADEQFF	TGTGCCAGCAGCTTGACAGGGGCCGGGGCAGATGAGCAGTTCTTC
-	TRBJ2-7	-	TRBV2	CASVSKEAYEQYF	TGTGCCAGCGTGTCTAAGGAGGCCTACGAGCAGTACTTC
-	TRBJ1-2	-	TRBV21-1	CASSGSDRDINYGYTF	TGTGCCAGCAGCGGATCCGACAGGGATATTAACTATGGCTACACCTTC
few	TRBJ1-1	TRBD1	TRBV18	CASSHSDRLTEAFF	TGTGCCAGCTCACATTCGGACAGGTTAACTGAAGCTTTCTTT
-	TRBJ1-1	-	TRBV11-2	CASSLQGSRGNTEAFF	TGTGCCAGCAGCTTACAGGGGTCAAGAGGGAACACTGAAGCTTTCTTT
-	TRBJ1-6	-	TRBV2	CASSSAGPHKNSPLHF	TGTGCCAGCAGTTCTGCAGGGCCCCACAAAAATTCACCCCTCCACTTT
-	TRBJ2-5	-	TRBV5-1	CASSFQQGAGETQYF	TGCGCCAGCAGCTTCCAACAGGGTGCCGGAGAGACCCAGTACTTC
-	TRBJ1-1	-	TRBV11-2	CASSPAQAEAFF	TGTGCCAGCAGCCCGGCACAGGCTGAAGCTTTCTTT
-	TRBJ1-3	-	TRBV27	CASTRDTIYF	TGTGCCAGCACCAGGGACACCATATATTTT
-	TRBJ1-2	-	TRBV13	CASSFGTADYGYTF	TGTGCCAGCAGCTTCGGGACTGCGGACTATGGCTACACCTTC
-	TRBJ1-1	TRBD1	TRBV28	CASNSPGQGNTEAFF	TGTGCCAGCAATTCTCCGGGACAGGGGAACACTGAAGCTTTCTTT
-	TRBJ1-6	-	TRBV19	CASSPDRNSPLHF	TGTGCCAGTAGTCCGGACAGAAATTCACCCCTCCACTTT
-	TRBJ1-1	-	TRBV7-8	CASSLELRGNTEAFF	TGTGCCAGCAGCTTAGAACTGCGGGGGAACACTGAAGCTTTCTTT
-	TRBJ1-4	TRBD1	TRBV19	CASSSRRDRGREKLFF	TGTGCCAGTAGTTCCCGCCGGGACAGGGGACGGGAAAAACTGTTTTTT
-	TRBJ2-1	-	TRBV19	CASSIGYWGENNNEQFF	TGTGCCAGTAGTATAGGGTACTGGGGAGAAAATAACAATGAGCAGTTCTTC
-	TRBJ1-2	-	TRBV6-5	CASRPRGSYGYTF	TGTGCCAGCAGGCCCAGAGGAAGTTATGGCTACACCTTC
-	TRBJ2-7	-	TRBV23-1	CASNYSTGSDEQYF	TGCGCCAGCAACTACAGCACAGGGTCGGACGAGCAGTACTTC
-	TRBJ1-1	-	TRBV28	CASSWQAEAFF	TGTGCCAGCAGTTGGCAGGCTGAAGCTTTCTTT
-	TRBJ1-4	-	TRBV5-6	CASTGVEREKLFF	TGTGCCAGCACCGGGGTCGAGCGGGAAAAACTGTTTTTT
few	TRBJ1-2	-	TRBV5-1	CASSLGTGSLYGYTF	TGCGCCAGCAGCTTGGGGACGGGATCTTTATATGGCTACACCTTC
-	TRBJ2-3	TRBD2	TRBV2	CASRDLSGGGTDTQYF	TGTGCCAGCAGGGATCTTAGCGGGGGGGGCACAGATACGCAGTATTTT
-	TRBJ2-7	TRBD2	TRBV7-9	CASSPGGAYEQYF	TGTGCCAGCAGCCCGGGGGGAGCCTACGAGCAGTACTTC
-	TRBJ2-3	TRBD1	TRBV27	CASSLQGKGTDTQYF	TGTGCCAGCAGTCTACAGGGGAAGGGGACAGATACGCAGTATTTT
once	TRBJ1-3	-	TRBV5-6	CASSLGQFFRSSGNTIYF	TGTGCCAGCAGCTTGGGACAGTTCTTCAGATCCTCTGGAAACACCATATATTTT
-	TRBJ1-6	-	TRBV7-9	CASSWGGVESPLHF	TGTGCCAGCAGCTGGGGAGGGGTTGAGTCACCCCTCCACTTT
-	TRBJ1-1	-	TRBV7-8	CASSPPTGRAEAFF	TGTGCCAGCAGCCCCCCGACAGGACGCGCTGAAGCTTTCTTT
-	TRBJ2-3	-	TRBV19	CASQGVADTQYF	TGTGCCAGTCAAGGGGTGGCAGATACGCAGTATTTT
-	TRBJ1-3	-	TRBV6-1	CASSESKSSGNTIYF	TGTGCCAGCAGTGAATCGAAGAGCTCTGGAAACACCATATATTTT
-	TRBJ1-1	-	TRBV28	CASSSGVAEAFF	TGTGCCAGCAGTTCAGGGGTCGCTGAAGCTTTCTTT
-	TRBJ2-7	TRBD1	TRBV5-8	CASSFYPLTGYEQYF	TGTGCCAGCAGCTTTTACCCATTGACAGGGTACGAGCAGTACTTC
-	TRBJ1-1	TRBD1	TRBV4-2	CASSRTGSTEAFF	TGTGCCAGCAGCCGGACAGGTAGCACTGAAGCTTTCTTT
few	TRBJ2-1	-	TRBV12-3/TRBV12-4	CASNSGLGNEQFF	TGTGCCAGCAACTCCGGACTCGGAAATGAGCAGTTCTTC
-	TRBJ2-4	TRBD2	TRBV7-2	CASSPGTSPAKNIQYF	TGTGCCAGCAGCCCAGGGACTAGTCCAGCCAAAAACATTCAGTACTTC
-	TRBJ1-1	TRBD1	TRBV5-1	CASSQTGKTEAFF	TGCGCCAGCAGCCAGACAGGGAAGACTGAAGCTTTCTTT
-	TRBJ1-4	TRBD1	TRBV9	CASSLQGAANEKLFF	TGTGCCAGCAGCCTCCAGGGGGCGGCTAATGAAAAACTGTTTTTT
-	TRBJ1-1	-	TRBV6-5	CASSYRGSLGEAFF	TGTGCCAGCAGTTACCGGGGTTCACTCGGTGAAGCTTTCTTT
-	TRBJ2-3	-	TRBV19	CASSDGSDRADTQYF	TGTGCCAGTAGTGACGGCTCCGACCGGGCAGATACGCAGTATTTT
-	TRBJ2-3	TRBD1	TRBV5-1	CASSLQGHTDTQYF	TGCGCCAGCAGCTTACAGGGGCACACAGATACGCAGTATTTT
-	TRBJ2-7	TRBD1	TRBV18	CASTGTGSYEQYF	TGTGCCAGCACCGGGACAGGCTCCTACGAGCAGTACTTC
few	TRBJ2-2	TRBD2	TRBV30	CAWSVRAGVVVGELFF	TGTGCCTGGAGTGTACGAGCGGGGGTGGTCGTCGGGGAGCTGTTTTTT
-	TRBJ1-3	-	TRBV7-9	CASSFTGSSGNTIYF	TGTGCCAGCAGCTTTACCGGGAGTTCTGGAAACACCATATATTTT
-	TRBJ1-5	TRBD1	TRBV5-4	CASSYNPGQGSDQPQHF	TGTGCCAGCAGCTACAATCCGGGACAGGGGTCAGATCAGCCCCAGCATTTT
-	TRBJ1-5	-	TRBV3-1/TRBV3-2	CASSQSRSQPQHF	TGTGCCAGCAGCCAGAGTAGGAGTCAGCCCCAGCATTTT
once	TRBJ1-1	TRBD1	TRBV18	CASSSTGDRWNTEAFF	TGTGCCAGCTCATCTACAGGGGATCGGTGGAACACTGAAGCTTTCTTT
-	TRBJ1-6	-	TRBV9	CASSVQGNSPLHF	TGTGCCAGCAGCGTACAGGGTAATTCACCCCTCCACTTT
-	TRBJ2-1	TRBD2	TRBV19	CASSSGGPVNEQFF	TGTGCCAGTAGTAGCGGGGGGCCCGTCAATGAGCAGTTCTTC
-	TRBJ1-2	-	TRBV28	CASSLMGGSGYTF	TGTGCCAGCAGTTTAATGGGAGGCAGTGGCTACACCTTC
-	TRBJ2-1	-	TRBV19	CASSIENRAPYNEQFF	TGTGCCAGTAGTATAGAGAACAGAGCCCCCTACAATGAGCAGTTCTTC